The entry that follows covers one T cell receptor beta chain sequence. Its specificity is not known. Stated treatment: oral pan-JAK inhibitor, 5-10 mg twice daily. Lesional scalp tissue (obtained by punch biopsy) and peripheral blood were collected from alopecia areata patients. The entry originates in a study of CD8+ T cells in alopecia areata. Points from the study as a whole: TCR sharing was clearer in mice than between patients, perhaps partly owing to patient HLA diversity.

It was cDNA, reverse transcribed from extracted RNA, that served as the sequencing template. The assay was immunoSEQ multiplex PCR, and TCRdb's table has in-frame clones only and misses some. The data hold about 180,000 clones, with approximately 55% observed a single time. CDR3 size: 16 residues. The junction had 6 bases not matched to a gene; V was cut back by 0 bases and J by 0 bases. CDR1 is SGDLS, CDR2 YYNGEE, per germline. The sample here was CD8+ T cells sorted from blood, taken at week 24, from a patient treated with tofacitinib. This TCR was sampled from a human donor with alopecia areata. The chain couples TRBV9 to TRBJ2-7, with 7 bases fitting TRBD1. The CDR3 nucleotides are TGTGCCAGCAGCGTAGGATCCGGGACAGCCTCCTACGAGCAGTACTTC. It codes for CASSVGSGTASYEQYF.